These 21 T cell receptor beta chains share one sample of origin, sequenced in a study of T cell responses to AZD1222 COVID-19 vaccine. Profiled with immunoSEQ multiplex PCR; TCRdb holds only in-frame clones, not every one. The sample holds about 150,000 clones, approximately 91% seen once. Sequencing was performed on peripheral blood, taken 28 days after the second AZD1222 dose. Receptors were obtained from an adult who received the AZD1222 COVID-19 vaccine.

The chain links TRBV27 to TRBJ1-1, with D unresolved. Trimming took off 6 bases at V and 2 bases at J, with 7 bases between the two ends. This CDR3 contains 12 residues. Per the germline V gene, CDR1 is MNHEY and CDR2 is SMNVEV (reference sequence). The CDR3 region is CASSERNTEAFF. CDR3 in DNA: TGTGCCAGCAGCGAGCGTAACACTGAAGCTTTCTTT.

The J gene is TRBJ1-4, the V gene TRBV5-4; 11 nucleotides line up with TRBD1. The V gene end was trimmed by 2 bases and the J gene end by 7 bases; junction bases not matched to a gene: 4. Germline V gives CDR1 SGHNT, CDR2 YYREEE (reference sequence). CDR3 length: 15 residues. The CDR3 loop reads CASSLGGTGGEKLFF. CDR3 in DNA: TGTGCCAGCAGCTTAGGTGGGACAGGGGGTGAAAAACTGTTTTTT.

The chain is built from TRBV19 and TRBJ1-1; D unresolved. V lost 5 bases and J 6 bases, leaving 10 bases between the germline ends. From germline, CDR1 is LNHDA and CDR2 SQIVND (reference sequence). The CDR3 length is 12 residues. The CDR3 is CASSWGVAEAFF. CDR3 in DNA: TGTGCCAGTAGTTGGGGAGTCGCTGAAGCTTTCTTT.

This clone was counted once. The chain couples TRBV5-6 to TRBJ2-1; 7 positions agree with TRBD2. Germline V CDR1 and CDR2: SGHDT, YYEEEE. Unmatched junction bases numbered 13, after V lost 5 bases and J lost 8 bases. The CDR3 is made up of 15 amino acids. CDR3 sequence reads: CASSLGTTRYDEQFF. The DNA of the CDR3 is TGTGCCAGCAGTTTAGGGACTACCAGATACGATGAGCAGTTCTTC. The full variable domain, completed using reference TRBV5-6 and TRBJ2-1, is DAGVTQSPTHLIKTRGQQVTLRCSPKSGHDTVSWYQQALGQGPQFIFQYYEEEERQRGNFPDRFSGHQFPNYSSELNVNALLLGDSALYLCASSLGTTRYDEQFFGPGTRLTVL.

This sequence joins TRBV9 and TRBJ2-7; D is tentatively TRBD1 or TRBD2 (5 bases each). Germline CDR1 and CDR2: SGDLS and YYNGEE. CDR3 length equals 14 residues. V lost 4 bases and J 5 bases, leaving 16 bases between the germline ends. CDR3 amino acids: CASSSGARADEQYF. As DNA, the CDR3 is TGTGCCAGCAGCTCCGGGGCCCGTGCCGACGAGCAGTACTTC.

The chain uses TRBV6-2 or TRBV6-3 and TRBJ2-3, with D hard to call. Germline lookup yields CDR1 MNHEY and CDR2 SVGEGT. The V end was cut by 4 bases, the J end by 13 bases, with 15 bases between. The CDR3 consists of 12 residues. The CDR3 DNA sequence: TGTGCCAGCAGTTCGTCGGACCGGTTTAAGTATTTT. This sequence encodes CASSSSDRFKYF.

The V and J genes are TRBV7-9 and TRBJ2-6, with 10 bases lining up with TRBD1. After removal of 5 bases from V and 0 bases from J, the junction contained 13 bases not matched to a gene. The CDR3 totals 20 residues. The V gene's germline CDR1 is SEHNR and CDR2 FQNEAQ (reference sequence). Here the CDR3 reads CASSKPGQGRLSSGANVLTF. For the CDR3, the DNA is TGTGCCAGCAGCAAACCGGGACAGGGGCGCCTTAGCTCTGGGGCCAACGTCCTGACTTTC.

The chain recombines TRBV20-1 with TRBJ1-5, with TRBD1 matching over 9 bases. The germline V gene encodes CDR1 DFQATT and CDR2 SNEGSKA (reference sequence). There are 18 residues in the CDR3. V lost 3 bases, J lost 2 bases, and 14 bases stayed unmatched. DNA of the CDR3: TGCAGTGCTAGTCCAGGGACAGGGACCCGACGGGGCAATCAGCCCCAGCATTTT. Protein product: CSASPGTGTRRGNQPQHF.

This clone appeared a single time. CDR3 in DNA: TGTGCCAGCAGCCCATACCGCTCCTATAATTCACCCCTCCACTTT. Translation: CASSPYRSYNSPLHF. The chain couples TRBV14 to TRBJ1-6; D not certain. This CDR3 is 15 amino acids long. The V gene's germline CDR1 is SGHDN and CDR2 FVKESK. With 4 bases removed from V and 0 bases from J, the gap between germline ends came to 7 bases.

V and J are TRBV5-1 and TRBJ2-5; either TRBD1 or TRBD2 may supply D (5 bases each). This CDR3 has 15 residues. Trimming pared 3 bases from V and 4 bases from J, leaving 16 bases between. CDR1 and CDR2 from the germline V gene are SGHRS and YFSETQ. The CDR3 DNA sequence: TGCGCCAGCAGCTGGGGGTACCGGGAACGAGAGACCCAGTACTTC. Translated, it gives CASSWGYRERETQYF.

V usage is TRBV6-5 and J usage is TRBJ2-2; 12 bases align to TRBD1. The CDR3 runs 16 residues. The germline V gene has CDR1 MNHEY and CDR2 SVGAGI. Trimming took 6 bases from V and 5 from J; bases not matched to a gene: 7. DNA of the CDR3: TGTGCCAGCAGGTACCGGGACAGGGGGCAGACCGGGGAGCTGTTTTTT. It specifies CASRYRDRGQTGELFF.

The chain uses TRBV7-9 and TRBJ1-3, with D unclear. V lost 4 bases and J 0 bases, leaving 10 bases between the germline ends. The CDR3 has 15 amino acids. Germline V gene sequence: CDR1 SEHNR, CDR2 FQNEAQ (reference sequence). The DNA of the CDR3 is TGTGCCAGCAGCTCCCAAAGTAACTCTGGAAACACCATATATTTT. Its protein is CASSSQSNSGNTIYF.

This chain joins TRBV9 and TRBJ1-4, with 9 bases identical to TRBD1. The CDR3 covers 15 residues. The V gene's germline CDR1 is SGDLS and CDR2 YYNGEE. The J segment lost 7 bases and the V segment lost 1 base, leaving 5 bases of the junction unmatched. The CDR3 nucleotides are TGTGCCAGCAGCGTACCGACAGGGGGTAGTGAAAAACTGTTTTTT. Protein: CASSVPTGGSEKLFF.

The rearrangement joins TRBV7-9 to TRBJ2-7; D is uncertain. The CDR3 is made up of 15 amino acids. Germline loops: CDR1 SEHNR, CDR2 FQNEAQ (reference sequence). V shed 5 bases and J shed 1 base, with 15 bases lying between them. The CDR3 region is CASSPGLRGSYEQYF. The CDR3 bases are TGTGCCAGCAGCCCAGGTTTGCGAGGATCCTACGAGCAGTACTTC. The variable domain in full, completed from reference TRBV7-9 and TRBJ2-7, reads DTGVSQNPRHKITKRGQNVTFRCDPISEHNRLYWYRQTLGQGPEFLTYFQNEAQLEKSRLLSDRFSAERPKGSFSTLEIQRTEQGDSAMYLCASSPGLRGSYEQYFGPGTRLTVT.

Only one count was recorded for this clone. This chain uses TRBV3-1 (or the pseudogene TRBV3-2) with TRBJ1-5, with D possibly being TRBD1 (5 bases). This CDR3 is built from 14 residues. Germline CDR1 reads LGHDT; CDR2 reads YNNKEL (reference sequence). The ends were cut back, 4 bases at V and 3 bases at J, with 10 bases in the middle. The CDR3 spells CASSPRQNNQPQHF. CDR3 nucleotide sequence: TGTGCCAGCAGCCCAAGACAGAACAATCAGCCCCAGCATTTT.

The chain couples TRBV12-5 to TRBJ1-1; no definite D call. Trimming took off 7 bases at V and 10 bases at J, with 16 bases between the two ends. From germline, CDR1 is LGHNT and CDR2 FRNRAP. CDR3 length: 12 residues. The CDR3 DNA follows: TGTGCTAGTGCCCTAAGTACCGGAATAGCTTTCTTT. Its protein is CASALSTGIAFF.

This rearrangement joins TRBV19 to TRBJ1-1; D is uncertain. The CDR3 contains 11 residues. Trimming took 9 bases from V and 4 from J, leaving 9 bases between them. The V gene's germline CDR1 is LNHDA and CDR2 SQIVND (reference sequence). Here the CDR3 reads CASREATEAFF. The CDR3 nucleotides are TGTGCCAGCAGAGAGGCCACTGAAGCTTTCTTT.

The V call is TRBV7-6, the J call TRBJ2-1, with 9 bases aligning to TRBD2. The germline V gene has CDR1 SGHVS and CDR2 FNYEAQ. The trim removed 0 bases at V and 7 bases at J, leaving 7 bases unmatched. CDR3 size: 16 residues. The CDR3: CASSLASGRGRNEQFF. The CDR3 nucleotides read TGTGCCAGCAGCTTAGCTAGCGGGAGAGGTAGGAATGAGCAGTTCTTC.

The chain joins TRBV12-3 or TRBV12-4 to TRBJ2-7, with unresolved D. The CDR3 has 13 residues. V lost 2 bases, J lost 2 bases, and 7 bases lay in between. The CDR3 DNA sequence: TGTGCCAGCAGTTTAAGCGTCACCTACGAGCAGTACTTC. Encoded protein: CASSLSVTYEQYF.

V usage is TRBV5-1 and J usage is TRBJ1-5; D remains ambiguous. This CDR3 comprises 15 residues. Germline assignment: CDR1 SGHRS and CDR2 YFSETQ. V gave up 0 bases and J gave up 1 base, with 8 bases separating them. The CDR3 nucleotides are TGCGCCAGCAGCTTGGACTACTCAAGCAATCAGCCCCAGCATTTT. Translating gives CASSLDYSSNQPQHF. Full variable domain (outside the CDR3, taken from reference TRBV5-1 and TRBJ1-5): KAGVTQTPRYLIKTRGQQVTLSCSPISGHRSVSWYQQTPGQGLQFLFEYFSETQRNKGNFPGRFSGRQFSNSRSEMNVSTLELGDSALYLCASSLDYSSNQPQHFGDGTRLSIL.

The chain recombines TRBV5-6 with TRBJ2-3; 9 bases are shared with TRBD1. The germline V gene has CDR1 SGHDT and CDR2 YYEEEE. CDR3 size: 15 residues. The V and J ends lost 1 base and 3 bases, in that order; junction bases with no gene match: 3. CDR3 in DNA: TGTGCCAGCAGCTTGACAGGGGGCGCGACAGATACGCAGTATTTT. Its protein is CASSLTGGATDTQYF.